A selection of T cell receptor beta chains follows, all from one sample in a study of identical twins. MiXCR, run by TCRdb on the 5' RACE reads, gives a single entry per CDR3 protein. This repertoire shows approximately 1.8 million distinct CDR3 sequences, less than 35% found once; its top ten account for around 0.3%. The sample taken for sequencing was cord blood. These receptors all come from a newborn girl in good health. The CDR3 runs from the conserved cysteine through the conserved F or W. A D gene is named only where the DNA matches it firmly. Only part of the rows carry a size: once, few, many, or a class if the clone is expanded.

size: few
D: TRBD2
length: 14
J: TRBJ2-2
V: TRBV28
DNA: TGTGCCAGCAGTTTATCTAGCGGGACCGGGGAGCTGTTTTTT
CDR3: CASSLSSGTGELFF

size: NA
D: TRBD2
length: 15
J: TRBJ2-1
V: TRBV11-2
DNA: TGTGCCAGCAGCTCCAAAAATCTAGCGGACGGTGAGCAGTTCTTC
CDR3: CASSSKNLADGEQFF

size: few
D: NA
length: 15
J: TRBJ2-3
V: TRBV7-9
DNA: TGTGCCAGCAGACGTGGTGAGACAGGCACAGATACGCAGTATTTT
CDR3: CASRRGETGTDTQYF

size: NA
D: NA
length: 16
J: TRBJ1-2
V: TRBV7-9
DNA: TGTGCCAGCATCATTTGGGAGCAGGACGGGAACTATGGCTACACCTTC
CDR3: CASIIWEQDGNYGYTF

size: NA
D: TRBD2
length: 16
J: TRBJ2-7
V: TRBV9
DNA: TGTGCCAGCAGCGTAGGCCTAGCGGGGGGGTACAATGAGCAGTACTTC
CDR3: CASSVGLAGGYNEQYF

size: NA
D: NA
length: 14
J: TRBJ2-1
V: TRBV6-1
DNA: TGTGCCAGCATGGAGGGGGGGCCTTGGAATGAGCAGTTCTTC
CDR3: CASMEGGPWNEQFF

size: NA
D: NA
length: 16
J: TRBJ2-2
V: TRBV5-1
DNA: TGCGCCAGCAGCTTGGCGGCTAGTAGGAACACCGGGGAGCTGTTTTTT
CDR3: CASSLAASRNTGELFF

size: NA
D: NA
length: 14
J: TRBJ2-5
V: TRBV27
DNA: TGTGCCAGCATTGGGGGAGGCTCCTACAATGAGCAGTACTTC
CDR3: CASIGGGSYNEQYF

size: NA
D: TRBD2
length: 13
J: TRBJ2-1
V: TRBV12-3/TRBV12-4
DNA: TGTGCCACCGGACTAGCGGGAGCGGACGAGCAGTTCTTC
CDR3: CATGLAGADEQFF

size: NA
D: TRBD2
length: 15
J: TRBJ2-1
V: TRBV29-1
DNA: TGCAGCGTTGACGCCGGGAGGAGCTCCTACAATGAGCAGTTCTTC
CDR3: CSVDAGRSSYNEQFF

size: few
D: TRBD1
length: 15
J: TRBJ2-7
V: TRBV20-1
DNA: TGCAGTGCTAGTAGGAGGGGACAGGGACCCTACGAGCAGTACTTC
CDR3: CSASRRGQGPYEQYF

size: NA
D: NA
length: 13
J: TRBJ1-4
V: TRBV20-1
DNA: TGCAGTGCACCGCCCCGGGTAGGGGAAAAACTGTTTTTT
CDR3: CSAPPRVGEKLFF

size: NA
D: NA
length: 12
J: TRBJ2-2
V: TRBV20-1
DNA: TGCAGTGCAAACAGGGACACCGGGGAGCTGTTTTTT
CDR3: CSANRDTGELFF

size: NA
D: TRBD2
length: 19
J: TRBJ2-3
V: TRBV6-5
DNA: TGTGCCAGCAGTTACCCCAAACCCGGACTAGCGGGATTCACAGATACGCAGTATTTT
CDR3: CASSYPKPGLAGFTDTQYF

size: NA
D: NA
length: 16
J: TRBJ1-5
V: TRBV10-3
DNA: TGTGCCATCAGTGAGCCTGGGGGGAGGCCCAATCAGCCCCAGCATTTT
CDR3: CAISEPGGRPNQPQHF

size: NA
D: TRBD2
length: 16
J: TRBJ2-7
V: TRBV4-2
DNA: TGTGCCAGCAGCCAAGATCTAGCGGTTATCTCCTACGAGCAGTACTTC
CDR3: CASSQDLAVISYEQYF

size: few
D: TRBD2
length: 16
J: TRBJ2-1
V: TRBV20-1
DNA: TGCAGTGCCGGGACTAGCGGGAGGGCCGGGTACAATGAGCAGTTCTTC
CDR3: CSAGTSGRAGYNEQFF

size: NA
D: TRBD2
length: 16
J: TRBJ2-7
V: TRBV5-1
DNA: TGCGCCAGCGGTCAGGGACTACCATCCAGCTCCTACGAGCAGTACTTC
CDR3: CASGQGLPSSSYEQYF

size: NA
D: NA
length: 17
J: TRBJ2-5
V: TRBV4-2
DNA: TGTGCCAGCAGCCAAGATTTTGGGGGTTCCCTAATAGAGACCCAGTACTTC
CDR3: CASSQDFGGSLIETQYF

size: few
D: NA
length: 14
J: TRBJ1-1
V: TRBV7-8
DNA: TGTGCCAGCAGCTTAGGCCAGCCGAATGCTGAAGCTTTCTTT
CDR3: CASSLGQPNAEAFF

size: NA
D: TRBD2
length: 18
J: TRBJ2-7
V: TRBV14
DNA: TGTGCCAGCAGACCAGCCCTTCGTAGCGGGAGCCTATACTACGAGCAGTACTTC
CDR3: CASRPALRSGSLYYEQYF

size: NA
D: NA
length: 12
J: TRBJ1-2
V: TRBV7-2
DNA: TGTGCCAGCAGCTTCTCTGACACGGGCTACACCTTC
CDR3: CASSFSDTGYTF

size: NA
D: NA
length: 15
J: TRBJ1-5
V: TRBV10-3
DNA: TGTGCCATCAGTGAGTCCGGCAGCCCAGGTCAGCCCCAGCATTTT
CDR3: CAISESGSPGQPQHF

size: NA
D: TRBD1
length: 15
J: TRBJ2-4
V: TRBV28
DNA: TGTGCCAGCAGTACCCCACAGGGGTTGCTGGGCATTCAGTACTTC
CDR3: CASSTPQGLLGIQYF

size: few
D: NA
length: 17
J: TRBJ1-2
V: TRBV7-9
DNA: TGTGCCAGCAGCTTAGCGACTGGCACGATCTATGGCTACTACTACACCTTC
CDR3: CASSLATGTIYGYYYTF

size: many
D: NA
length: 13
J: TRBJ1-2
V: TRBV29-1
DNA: TGCAGCGTTGAAGACAGGCCCCTGTCTGGCTACACCTTC
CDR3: CSVEDRPLSGYTF

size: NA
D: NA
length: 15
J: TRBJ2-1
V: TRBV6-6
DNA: TGTGCCTCCGATACTGGGCCCCGGTCTGCAAATGAGCAGTTCTTC
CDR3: CASDTGPRSANEQFF

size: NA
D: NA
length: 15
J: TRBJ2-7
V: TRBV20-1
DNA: TGCAGTGCTCGAAGACCGGGACCCTTTTCCTACGAGCAGTACTTC
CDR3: CSARRPGPFSYEQYF

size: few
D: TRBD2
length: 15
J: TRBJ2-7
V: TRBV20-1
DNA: TGCAGTGCGACGGAACTAGCGCTTAGCTCCTACGAGCAGTACTTC
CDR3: CSATELALSSYEQYF

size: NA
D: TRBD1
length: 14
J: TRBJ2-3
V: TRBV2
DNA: TGTGCCAGCAGTTGGGACAGGGGCCCAGATACGCAGTATTTT
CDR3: CASSWDRGPDTQYF

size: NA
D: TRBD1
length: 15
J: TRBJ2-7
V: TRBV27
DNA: TGTGCCAGCAGTCTAGTACCGACAGGGTCCTACGAGCAGTACTTC
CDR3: CASSLVPTGSYEQYF

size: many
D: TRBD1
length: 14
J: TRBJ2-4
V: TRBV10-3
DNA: TGTGCCATCAGCACGGGACAGGGGAAAAACATTCAGTACTTC
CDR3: CAISTGQGKNIQYF

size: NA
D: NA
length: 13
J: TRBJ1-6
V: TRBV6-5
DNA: TGTGCCGGCACCTCAGACTATAATTCACCCCTCCACTTT
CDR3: CAGTSDYNSPLHF

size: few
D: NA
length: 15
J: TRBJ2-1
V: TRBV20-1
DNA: TGCAGTGCTAGACTGGGACTGTCCTCCTACAATGAGCAGTTCTTC
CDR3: CSARLGLSSYNEQFF

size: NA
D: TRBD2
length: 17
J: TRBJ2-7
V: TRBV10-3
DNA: TGTGCCATCAGTGACCGACTAGCGGGAACTCTACACAATGAGCAGTACTTC
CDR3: CAISDRLAGTLHNEQYF

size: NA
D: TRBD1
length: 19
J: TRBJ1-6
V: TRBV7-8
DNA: TGTGCCAGCAGCTTATTAGGATTAACGCGACAGGGCCATAATTCACCCCTCCACTTT
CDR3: CASSLLGLTRQGHNSPLHF

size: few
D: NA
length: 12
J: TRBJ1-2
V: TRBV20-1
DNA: TGCAGTGCTAGAGATCCCGTGAATGGCTACACCTTC
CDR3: CSARDPVNGYTF

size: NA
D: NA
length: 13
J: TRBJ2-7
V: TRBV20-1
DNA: TGCAGTGCTAGTATCCAGGGTCCCTACGAGCAGTACTTC
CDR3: CSASIQGPYEQYF

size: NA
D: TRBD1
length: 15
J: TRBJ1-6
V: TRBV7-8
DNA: TGTGCCAGCACGCAGGGGGGTCTGTACGTATCACCCCTCCACTTT
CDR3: CASTQGGLYVSPLHF

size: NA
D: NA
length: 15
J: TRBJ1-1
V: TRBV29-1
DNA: TGCGGCGTCAGGGGCCCCGGGGAGCCGAACACTGAAGCTTTCTTT
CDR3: CGVRGPGEPNTEAFF

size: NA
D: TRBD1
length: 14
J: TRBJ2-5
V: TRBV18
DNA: TGTGCCAGCTCCGGACAGGGTGGTCTCGAGACCCAGTACTTC
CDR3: CASSGQGGLETQYF

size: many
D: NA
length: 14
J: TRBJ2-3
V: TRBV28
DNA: TGTGCCAGCACCCCGGGACTCTTCACAGATACGCAGTATTTT
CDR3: CASTPGLFTDTQYF

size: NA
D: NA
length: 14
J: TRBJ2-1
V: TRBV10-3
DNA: TGTGCCATCAGTGTGGGGGGTACCTACAATGAGCAGTTCTTC
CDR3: CAISVGGTYNEQFF

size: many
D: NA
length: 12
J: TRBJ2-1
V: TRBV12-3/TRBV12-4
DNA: TGTGCCAGCTCCTATGGGGTCAATGAGCAGTTCTTC
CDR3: CASSYGVNEQFF

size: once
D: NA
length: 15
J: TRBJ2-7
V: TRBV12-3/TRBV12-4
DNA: TGTGCCAGCAGCCCCCAGGGCGCAACAGGGAATGAGCAGTACTTC
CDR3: CASSPQGATGNEQYF